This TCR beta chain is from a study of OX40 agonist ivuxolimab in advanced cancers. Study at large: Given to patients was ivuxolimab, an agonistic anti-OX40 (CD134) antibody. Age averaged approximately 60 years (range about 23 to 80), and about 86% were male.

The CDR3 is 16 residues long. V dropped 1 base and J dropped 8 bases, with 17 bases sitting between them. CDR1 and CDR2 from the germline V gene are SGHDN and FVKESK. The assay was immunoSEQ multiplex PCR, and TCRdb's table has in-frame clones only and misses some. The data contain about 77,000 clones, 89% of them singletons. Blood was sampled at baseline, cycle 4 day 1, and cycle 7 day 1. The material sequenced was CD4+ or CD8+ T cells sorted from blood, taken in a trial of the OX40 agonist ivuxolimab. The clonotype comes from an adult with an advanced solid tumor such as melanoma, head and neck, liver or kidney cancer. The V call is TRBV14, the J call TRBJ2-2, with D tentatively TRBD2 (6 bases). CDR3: CASSQGAGRLFGELFF. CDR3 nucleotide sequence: TGTGCCAGCAGCCAAGGGGCGGGACGCCTGTTTGGGGAGCTGTTTTTT.